This T cell receptor (beta chain) was recorded in a study of cytomegalovirus exposure and HLA in healthy donors. The CDR3 runs to 16 residues. Germline assignment: CDR1 LNHDA and CDR2 SQIVND (reference sequence). The V end lost 1 base, the J end lost 6 bases, and 15 bases lay between the germline ends. The PCR employed 60 Vbeta primers together with 13 Jbeta primers. As processed by the authors: There were about 88 million unique TCR beta chains by a later count, and about 12 million of them were shared. Assay used: immunoSEQ multiplex PCR; TCRdb lists only in-frame clones, some missing. V and J calls and clone size are given by that table; D and trimming were obtained from the DNA. The repertoire holds approximately 180,000 clones, with around 70% as singletons.

The gene calls are TRBV19 and TRBJ2-2; D possibly corresponds to TRBD1 (6 bases). This receptor was obtained from a male donor in good health and CMV-seronegative. The sample consisted of PBMCs. The CDR3: CASSIVRTESPGELFF. CDR3 coding DNA: TGTGCCAGTAGTATAGTCAGGACAGAGAGTCCCGGGGAGCTGTTTTTT.